The 21 T cell receptor beta chains given below trace back to one sample, sequenced in a study of cytomegalovirus exposure and HLA in healthy donors. Primers included in the PCR were 60 Vbeta and 13 Jbeta primers. The method was immunoSEQ multiplex PCR; TCRdb's version includes in-frame clones alone and lacks a portion of them. There are hundreds of thousands of clones in the sample; roughly 83% occur only once, and 0.71% lies in the top ten. The material sequenced was PBMCs. Receptors were obtained from a boy aged 2-15 years in good health and CMV-seronegative.

This sequence joins TRBV5-1 and TRBJ1-6, with 9 bases that match TRBD1. The germline V gene has CDR1 SGHRS and CDR2 YFSETQ. The CDR3 loop spans 18 amino acids. The trim removed 0 bases at V and 8 bases at J, leaving 12 bases unmatched. CDR3 nucleotides: TGCGCCAGCAGCTTGGTTGTCCTGGGACAGGGTAGCGATTCACCCCTCCACTTT. Its translation: CASSLVVLGQGSDSPLHF.

This sequence joins TRBV5-4 and TRBJ2-5; a possible D gene is TRBD2 (5 bases). V shed 0 bases and J shed 11 bases, with 11 bases lying between them. The length of the CDR3 is 12 residues. CDR1 is SGHNT and CDR2 is YYREEE in the germline V gene (reference sequence). The CDR3, as DNA: TGTGCCAGCAGCTTGGAGTACGGGGAGCAGTACTTC. Translated: CASSLEYGEQYF.

This clone was seen only a few times. V and J are TRBV5-6 and TRBJ1-1; D gene unclear. With 4 bases removed from V and 0 bases from J, the gap between germline ends came to 16 bases. CDR1 SGHDT and CDR2 YYEEEE come from the germline V gene. This CDR3 contains 16 residues. The CDR3 sequence is CASSRTPGKMNTEAFF. The CDR3 DNA is TGTGCCAGCAGCCGAACGCCGGGAAAGATGAACACTGAAGCTTTCTTT.

This sequence joins TRBV30 and TRBJ2-2; D ambiguous. Germline CDR1 is GTSNPN and CDR2 is SVGIG (reference sequence). V was clipped by 6 bases and J by 4 bases, with 12 bases between them. The CDR3 spans 13 residues. The DNA for the CDR3 is TGTGCCTGCCGGGTCTCGACCACCGGGGAGCTGTTTTTT. Amino acid sequence: CACRVSTTGELFF.

The V call is TRBV19, the J call TRBJ1-1, with D maybe TRBD1 (5 bases). The CDR3 has 14 amino acids. Trimming left V 6 bases short and J 5 bases short, with 16 bases between. The germline gives CDR1 LNHDA, CDR2 SQIVND (reference sequence). The CDR3 DNA sequence: TGTGCCAGTAGCGCCAGGGTGGTCGAAACTGAAGCTTTCTTT. Its translation: CASSARVVETEAFF.

The chain carries TRBV14 and TRBJ1-2; the D gene is possibly TRBD1 (6 bases). Between the trimmed V and J ends, which lost 1 base and 4 bases, there was a span of 7 bases. Germline CDR1 SGHDN, CDR2 FVKESK. This CDR3 is built from 13 residues. CDR3 DNA sequence: TGTGCCAGCAGCCAAGGAGGGGGCTATGGCTACACCTTC. Protein sequence: CASSQGGGYGYTF. Based on the CDR3 plus reference TRBV14 and TRBJ1-2, the full variable domain is EAGVTQFPSHSVIEKGQTVTLRCDPISGHDNLYWYRRVMGKEIKFLLHFVKESKQDESGMPNNRFLAERTGGTYSTLKVQPAELEDSGVYFCASSQGGGYGYTFGSGTRLTVV.

V usage is TRBV5-4 and J usage is TRBJ2-1; 9 bases agree with TRBD2. The CDR3 spans 16 residues. Looked up from germline, CDR1 is SGHNT and CDR2 is YYREEE (reference sequence). Unmatched junction bases numbered 9, after V lost 0 bases and J lost 8 bases. The CDR3 loop reads CASSLALGTSIDEQFF. The CDR3 nucleotides are TGTGCCAGCAGCTTGGCGCTAGGGACTAGCATTGATGAGCAGTTCTTC.

The chain recombines TRBV5-4 with TRBJ2-1; 7 positions agree with TRBD2. The CDR3 runs 14 residues. CDR1 and CDR2 (germline): SGHNT, YYREEE (reference sequence). J gave up 7 bases and V 0 bases, and 4 bases lay outside the gene matches. The CDR3 DNA reads as TGTGCCAGCAGCTTGGGGGGAGGGCCTAATGAGCAGTTCTTC. Translating gives CASSLGGGPNEQFF.

The chain is built from TRBV7-2 and TRBJ2-7; D might be TRBD2 (5 bases). Germline V gene lookup returns CDR1 SGHTA and CDR2 FQGNSA. The V and J ends lost 1 base and 5 bases respectively, with 15 bases between them. The CDR3 is 15 residues long. This CDR3 is CASSLDRRVGDEQYF. The CDR3 bases are TGTGCCAGCAGCTTAGACCGGCGGGTTGGGGACGAGCAGTACTTC.

The chain employs TRBV19 and TRBJ2-7, with 7 bases fitting TRBD1. In germline, CDR1 is LNHDA, CDR2 SQIVND (reference sequence). This CDR3 is built from 16 residues. The J segment lost 0 bases and the V segment lost 2 bases, leaving 7 bases of the junction unmatched. The CDR3 DNA follows: TGTGCCAGTAGTATATCCGGGACAGCTAGCTCCTACGAGCAGTACTTC. Protein sequence: CASSISGTASSYEQYF.

The gene calls are TRBV5-6 and TRBJ1-6, with no clear D. Trimming cost V 4 bases and J 10 bases, with 12 bases left between them. Germline CDR1 SGHDT, CDR2 YYEEEE. The CDR3 is made up of 13 amino acids. For the CDR3, the DNA is TGTGCCAGCAGCGGAGATGCGAGATCACCCCTCCACTTT. It encodes CASSGDARSPLHF.

This clone was seen more than once but under ten times. The V gene is TRBV9, the J gene TRBJ2-7; 7 bases are a match to TRBD2. With V trimmed by 2 bases and J by 6 bases, 5 bases remained unmatched. This CDR3 contains 13 residues. CDR1 SGDLS and CDR2 YYNGEE come from the germline V gene. The CDR3 region is CASSVLGEGEQYF. The CDR3 nucleotides are TGTGCCAGCAGCGTCCTGGGGGAGGGCGAGCAGTACTTC.

The chain carries TRBV5-6 and TRBJ2-5, with 7 bases matching TRBD1. The DNA end is a closer match to TRBJ2-7, so the J assignment may be wrong. The CDR3 extends over 14 amino acids. Per germline, CDR1 SGHDT and CDR2 YYEEEE. CDR3 region: CASSFGTDSYEQYF. The CDR3 DNA sequence: TGTGCCAGCAGCTTCGGGACAGATTCCTACGAGCAGTACTTC.

The genes are TRBV5-8 and TRBJ2-1; TRBD2 matches at 10 bases. With V trimmed by 5 bases and J by 0 bases, 11 bases remained unmatched. The CDR3 has 18 amino acids. Germline CDR1 reads SGHTS; CDR2 reads YDEGEE. The CDR3 DNA is TGTGCCAGCAGGAGGCTAGCGGGAGATCGGGGCTCCTACAATGAGCAGTTCTTC. It yields the protein CASRRLAGDRGSYNEQFF.

V gene TRBV10-3 combines with J gene TRBJ1-1; D remains ambiguous. The length of the CDR3 is 14 residues. Trimming shortened V by 3 bases and J by 3 bases, and 11 bases separated the two germline ends. Germline assignment: CDR1 ENHRY and CDR2 SYGVKD. CDR3 amino acids: CAISEEGGDTEAFF. CDR3 sequence (DNA): TGTGCCATCAGTGAAGAGGGTGGGGACACTGAAGCTTTCTTT.

The CDR3 DNA follows: TGTGCCAGCAGCTTAGCAAGGAGTTCGGGACACCAGAACACTGAAGCTTTCTTT. Protein sequence: CASSLARSSGHQNTEAFF. The chain has TRBV7-6 and TRBJ1-1; possible D gene TRBD1, 6 bases. Germline V lookup: CDR1 SGHVS, CDR2 FNYEAQ. Trimming removed 0 bases from V and 1 base from J, with 18 bases in between. The CDR3 is made up of 18 amino acids.

The chain joins TRBV7-6 to TRBJ1-1; D call uncertain. The length of the CDR3 is 12 residues. Germline V CDR1 and CDR2: SGHVS, FNYEAQ. Between the trimmed V and J ends, which lost 6 bases and 1 base, there was a span of 6 bases. The CDR3 coding sequence is TGTGCCAGCAGACACACGAACACTGAAGCTTTCTTT. As protein: CASRHTNTEAFF. The complete variable domain, with remaining parts taken from reference TRBV7-6 and TRBJ1-1, reads GAGVSQSPRYKVTKRGQDVALRCDPISGHVSLYWYRQALGQGPEFLTYFNYEAQQDKSGLPNDRFSAERPEGSISTLTIQRTEQRDSAMYRCASRHTNTEAFFGQGTRLTVV.

This chain uses TRBV11-3 with TRBJ1-1; no reliable D call. Trimming left V 8 bases short and J 1 base short, with 11 bases between. Germline lookup yields CDR1 SGHNT and CDR2 YENEEA. The CDR3 contains 13 residues. The CDR3 coding sequence is TGTGCCAGCGCTAGGGAGCAGAACACTGAAGCTTTCTTT. Protein product: CASAREQNTEAFF.

The chain is built from TRBV7-2 and TRBJ1-2, with 9 bases fitting TRBD1. The CDR3 runs to 14 residues. J lost 4 bases, V lost 5 bases, and 5 bases had no gene match. Germline CDR1 is SGHTA and CDR2 is FQGNSA. The CDR3 DNA is TGTGCCAGCAGCATACAGGGGGCCCTCTATGGCTACACCTTC. The encoded protein is CASSIQGALYGYTF.

The chain recombines TRBV11-3 with TRBJ2-3, with a possible D match to TRBD1 (6 bases). Trimming took 5 bases from V and 6 from J, leaving 21 bases between them. Germline CDR1 and CDR2: SGHNT and YENEEA. This CDR3 comprises 16 residues. Written as DNA, the CDR3 is TGTGCCAGCAGCACACGGGACACGCGCGCTGCGGATACGCAGTATTTT. As protein: CASSTRDTRAADTQYF. Full variable domain (remainder filled in from reference TRBV11-3 and TRBJ2-3): EAGVVQSPRYKIIEKKQPVAFWCNPISGHNTLYWYLQNLGQGPELLIRYENEEAVDDSQLPKDRFSAERLKGVDSTLKIQPAELGDSAVYLCASSTRDTRAADTQYFGPGTRLTVL.

The rearrangement uses TRBV7-8 and TRBJ1-2; maybe TRBD1 (6 bases). Trimming shortened V by 4 bases and J by 3 bases, and 18 bases separated the two germline ends. The germline V gene has CDR1 SGHVS and CDR2 FQNEAQ. This CDR3 comprises 16 residues. DNA for the CDR3: TGTGCCAGCAGCTCAACAGGGTCGACGAGGGACTATGGCTACACCTTC. It codes for CASSSTGSTRDYGYTF.